This T cell receptor (beta chain) was profiled in a study of control samples from healthy donors and cancer patients. Assay used: immunoSEQ multiplex PCR; TCRdb lists only in-frame clones, some missing. The table has 85,000 to 95,000 clones, more than 75% seen once. This CDR3 region has 14 residues. Germline V gene lookup returns CDR1 MNHEY and CDR2 SVGAGI. The V segment lost 5 bases and the J segment 3 bases; nucleotides outside the gene matches: 2. The sequencing sample was made of blood. The V gene is TRBV6-5, the J gene TRBJ2-5; 11 nucleotides match TRBD2. The clonotype originates from a woman aged 55-69 years in good health. CDR3 sequence: CASSRGLAEETQYF. As DNA, the CDR3 is TGTGCCAGCAGTCGGGGACTAGCGGAAGAGACCCAGTACTTC.